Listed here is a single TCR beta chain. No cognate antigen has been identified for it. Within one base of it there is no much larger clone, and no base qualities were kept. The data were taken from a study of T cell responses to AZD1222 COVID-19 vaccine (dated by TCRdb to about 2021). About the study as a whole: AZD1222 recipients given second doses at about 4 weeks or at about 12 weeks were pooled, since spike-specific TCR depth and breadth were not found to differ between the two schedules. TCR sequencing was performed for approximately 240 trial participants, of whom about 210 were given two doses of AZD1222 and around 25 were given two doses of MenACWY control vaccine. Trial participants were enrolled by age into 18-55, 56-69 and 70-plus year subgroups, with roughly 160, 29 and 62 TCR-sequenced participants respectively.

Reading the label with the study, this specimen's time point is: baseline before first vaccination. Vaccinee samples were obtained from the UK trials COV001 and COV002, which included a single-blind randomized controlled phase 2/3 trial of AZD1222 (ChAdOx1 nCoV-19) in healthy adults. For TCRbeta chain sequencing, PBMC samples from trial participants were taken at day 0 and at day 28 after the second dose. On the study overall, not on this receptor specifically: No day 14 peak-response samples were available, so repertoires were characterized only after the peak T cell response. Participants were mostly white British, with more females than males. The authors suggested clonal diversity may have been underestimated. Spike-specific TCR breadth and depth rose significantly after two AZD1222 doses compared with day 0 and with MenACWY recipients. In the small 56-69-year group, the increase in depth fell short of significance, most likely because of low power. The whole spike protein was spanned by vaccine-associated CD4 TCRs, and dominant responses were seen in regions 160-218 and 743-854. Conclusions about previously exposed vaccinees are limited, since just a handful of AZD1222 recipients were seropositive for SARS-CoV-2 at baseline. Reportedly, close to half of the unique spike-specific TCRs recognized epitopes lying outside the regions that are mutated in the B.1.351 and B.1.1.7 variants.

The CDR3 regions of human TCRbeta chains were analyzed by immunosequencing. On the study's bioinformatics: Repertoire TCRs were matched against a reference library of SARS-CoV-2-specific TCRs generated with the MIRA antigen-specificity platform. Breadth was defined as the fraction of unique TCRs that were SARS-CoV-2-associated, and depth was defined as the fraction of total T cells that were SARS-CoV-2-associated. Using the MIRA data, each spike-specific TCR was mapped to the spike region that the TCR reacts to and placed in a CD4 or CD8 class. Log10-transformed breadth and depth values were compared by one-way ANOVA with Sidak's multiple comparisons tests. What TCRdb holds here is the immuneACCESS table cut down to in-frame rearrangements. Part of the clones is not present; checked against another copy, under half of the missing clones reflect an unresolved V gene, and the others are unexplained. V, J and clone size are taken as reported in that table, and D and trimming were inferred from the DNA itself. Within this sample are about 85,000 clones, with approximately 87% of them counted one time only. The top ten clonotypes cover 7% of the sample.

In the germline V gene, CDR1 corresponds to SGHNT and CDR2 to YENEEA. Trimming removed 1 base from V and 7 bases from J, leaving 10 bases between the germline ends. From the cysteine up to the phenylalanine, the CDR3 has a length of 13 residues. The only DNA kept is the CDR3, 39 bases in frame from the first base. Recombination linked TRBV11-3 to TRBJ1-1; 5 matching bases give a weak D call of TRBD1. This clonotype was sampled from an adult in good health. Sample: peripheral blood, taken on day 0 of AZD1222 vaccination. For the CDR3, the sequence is CASSLGGENEAFF. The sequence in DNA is TGTGCCAGCAGCTTAGGGGGGGAGAATGAAGCTTTCTTT. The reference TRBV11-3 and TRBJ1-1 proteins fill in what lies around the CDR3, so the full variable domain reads EAGVVQSPRYKIIEKKQPVAFWCNPISGHNTLYWYLQNLGQGPELLIRYENEEAVDDSQLPKDRFSAERLKGVDSTLKIQPAELGDSAVYLCASSLGGENEAFFGQGTRLTVV.